This TCR beta chain was found in a study of T cell responses to AZD1222 COVID-19 vaccine. Study at large: Second-dose recipients at about 4 or about 12 weeks were treated as one pooled group. Study-level findings and limits: The donor cohort was predominantly white British with a female majority, and clonal diversity may have been underestimated. No day 14 peak samples; only post-peak repertoires were characterized.

Data came from immunoSEQ multiplex PCR; TCRdb stores just in-frame clones and leaves some out. The sample yields about 130,000 clones, 89% seen once. V shed 1 base and J shed 4 bases, with 7 bases lying between them. Germline assignment: CDR1 SGHTA and CDR2 FQGNSA. This CDR3 is built from 14 residues. A note on this clone: The antigen is unknown.

The V call is TRBV7-2, the J call TRBJ1-4; D gene uncertain. The receptor was isolated from an adult in good health. The sequences come from peripheral blood, collected on day 0 of AZD1222 vaccination. DNA for the CDR3: TGTGCCAGCAGCTTAGGACTGAGTAATGAAAAACTGTTTTTT. Its translation is CASSLGLSNEKLFF.